The next 20 T cell receptor beta chains were all read from a single sample in a study of control samples from healthy donors and cancer patients. Produced via immunoSEQ multiplex PCR; TCRdb's table is partial and in-frame only. The data contain 90,000 to 100,000 clones, roughly three quarters of them seen just once; the ten biggest clones take up more than 9%. The source material was blood. The receptors originated from a woman younger than 45 in good health.

The genes are TRBV5-5 and TRBJ2-3, with D possibly being TRBD2 (6 bases). Germline CDR1 is SGHKS and CDR2 is YYEKEE (reference sequence). Trimming cost V 5 bases and J 0 bases, with 10 bases left between them. CDR3 size: 14 residues. DNA of the CDR3: TGTGCCAGCAGGGAGGCGGGGAGCACAGATACGCAGTATTTT. Protein product: CASREAGSTDTQYF.

The chain employs TRBV19 and TRBJ1-6; 10 bases map to TRBD1. CDR3 size: 15 residues. J was trimmed by 11 bases and V by 4 bases; bases with no gene match: 8. Per the germline V gene, CDR1 is LNHDA and CDR2 is SQIVND (reference sequence). CDR3 DNA: TGTGCCAGTAGTAGCCAGACAGGGGGCAAAACACCCCTCCACTTT. Translation: CASSSQTGGKTPLHF.

This chain uses TRBV19 with TRBJ2-7; tentative D call: TRBD2 (5 bases). V shed 1 base and J shed 6 bases, with 10 bases lying between them. The V gene's germline CDR1 is LNHDA and CDR2 SQIVND (reference sequence). The length of the CDR3 is 13 residues. The CDR3 protein is CASSIGADSEQYF. The CDR3 DNA is TGTGCCAGTAGTATAGGAGCGGATAGCGAGCAGTACTTC.

This clone was found a few times. CDR3 DNA sequence: TGCGCCAGCAGCACCGGACAGGGGGCTAACTATGGCTACACCTTC. It codes for CASSTGQGANYGYTF. The chain links TRBV5-1 to TRBJ1-2; 10 nucleotides agree with TRBD1. The CDR3 loop spans 15 amino acids. V lost 4 bases to trimming and J lost 0 bases; unmatched junction nucleotides: 3. Germline V gene sequence: CDR1 SGHRS, CDR2 YFSETQ. The whole variable domain, filled in from reference TRBV5-1 and TRBJ1-2, reads KAGVTQTPRYLIKTRGQQVTLSCSPISGHRSVSWYQQTPGQGLQFLFEYFSETQRNKGNFPGRFSGRQFSNSRSEMNVSTLELGDSALYLCASSTGQGANYGYTFGSGTRLTVV.

This clone has a handful of counts. The chain carries TRBV5-1 and TRBJ1-1; 8 nucleotides agree with TRBD1. The CDR3 is made up of 16 amino acids. Germline assignment: CDR1 SGHRS and CDR2 YFSETQ. V lost 0 bases and J lost 0; bases outside the gene matches: 4. For the CDR3, the DNA is TGCGCCAGCAGCTTGGGACAGGGGAACATGAACACTGAAGCTTTCTTT. Residues: CASSLGQGNMNTEAFF.

The chain carries TRBV7-2 and TRBJ1-6; TRBD1 might be the D (5 bases). Germline V gene lookup returns CDR1 SGHTA and CDR2 FQGNSA. The V and J ends lost 3 bases and 7 bases respectively, with 16 bases between them. The CDR3 runs to 16 residues. CDR3 in DNA: TGTGCCAGCAGCTTGAAAGGGGCCAATTCGAATTCACCCCTCCACTTT. Its protein product is CASSLKGANSNSPLHF. Full variable domain (outside the CDR3, taken from reference TRBV7-2 and TRBJ1-6): GAGVSQSPSNKVTEKGKDVELRCDPISGHTALYWYRQSLGQGLEFLIYFQGNSAPDKSGLPSDRFSAERTGGSVSTLTIQRTQQEDSAVYLCASSLKGANSNSPLHFGNGTRLTVT.

This clone is categorized as medium-sized. The J gene is TRBJ2-3, the V gene TRBV29-1; D not certain. CDR1 SQVTM and CDR2 ANQGSEA come from the germline V gene. CDR3 length: 12 residues. V gave up 6 bases and J gave up 4 bases, with 11 bases separating them. Written as DNA, the CDR3 is TGCAGCGTAGAGCCATCATCAGATACGCAGTATTTT. Translated, it gives CSVEPSSDTQYF.

The chain couples TRBV5-6 to TRBJ2-7; 7 positions match TRBD2. Germline loops: CDR1 SGHDT, CDR2 YYEEEE. The J segment lost 1 base and the V segment lost 1 base, leaving 2 bases of the junction unmatched. This CDR3 region has 14 residues. As DNA, the CDR3 is TGTGCCAGCAGCTTGTGGGGGGGTTCCTACGAGCAGTACTTC. It encodes CASSLWGGSYEQYF. The whole variable domain, remainder taken from reference TRBV5-6 and TRBJ2-7, is DAGVTQSPTHLIKTRGQQVTLRCSPKSGHDTVSWYQQALGQGPQFIFQYYEEEERQRGNFPDRFSGHQFPNYSSELNVNALLLGDSALYLCASSLWGGSYEQYFGPGTRLTVT.

The chain carries TRBV7-2 and TRBJ2-7; no clear D gene. The CDR3 consists of 16 residues. Germline-derived CDR1 and CDR2 are SGHTA and FQGNSA. Trimming took off 0 bases at V and 5 bases at J, with 17 bases between the two ends. CDR3 in DNA: TGTGCCAGCAGCTTAGCGGCAAATCGACCTGGTAACGAGCAGTACTTC. It is translated as CASSLAANRPGNEQYF. Full variable domain (remainder filled in from reference TRBV7-2 and TRBJ2-7): GAGVSQSPSNKVTEKGKDVELRCDPISGHTALYWYRQSLGQGLEFLIYFQGNSAPDKSGLPSDRFSAERTGGSVSTLTIQRTQQEDSAVYLCASSLAANRPGNEQYFGPGTRLTVT.

This CDR3 reads CSVGTANNYGYTF. The CDR3, as DNA: TGCAGCGTTGGGACAGCAAATAACTATGGCTACACCTTC. The chain combines TRBV29-1 with TRBJ1-2; the D gene is possibly TRBD1 (6 bases). Trimming pared 4 bases from V and 1 base from J, leaving 10 bases between. CDR3 length equals 13 residues. CDR1 and CDR2 (germline): SQVTM, ANQGSEA. Based on the CDR3 plus reference TRBV29-1 and TRBJ1-2, the full variable domain is SAVISQKPSRDICQRGTSLTIQCQVDSQVTMMFWYRQQPGQSLTLIATANQGSEATYESGFVIDKFPISRPNLTFSTLTVSNMSPEDSSIYLCSVGTANNYGYTFGSGTRLTVV.

This chain uses TRBV6-6 with TRBJ2-1; D not certain. V was shortened by 6 bases and J by 5 bases, with 8 bases between the two germline ends. The germline V gene has CDR1 MNHNY and CDR2 SVGAGI (reference sequence). This CDR3 contains 12 residues. CDR3 protein: CASRVRDNEQFF. The CDR3 nucleotides are TGTGCCAGCAGAGTCCGGGACAATGAGCAGTTCTTC.

The genes are TRBV6-1 and TRBJ1-5, with 7 bases fitting TRBD1. Trimming at V came to 4 bases and at J to 7 bases, leaving 13 bases not matched to a gene. The V gene's germline CDR1 is MNHNS and CDR2 SASEGT. This CDR3 is 16 amino acids long. CDR3 DNA: TGTGCCAGCAGTGTAGGTTTAAACAGGGGCGGGCAGCCCCAGCATTTT. It codes for CASSVGLNRGGQPQHF.

The rearrangement links TRBV3-1 (or the pseudogene TRBV3-2) to TRBJ2-6; D gene unclear. The germline V gene has CDR1 LGHDT and CDR2 YNNKEL (reference sequence). V was shortened by 4 bases and J by 0 bases, with 4 bases between the two germline ends. The CDR3 has 14 residues. CDR3 sequence reads: CASSLPSGANVLTF. CDR3 coding DNA: TGTGCCAGCAGCCTTCCCTCTGGGGCCAACGTCCTGACTTTC.

This clone is a singleton in its sample. J is TRBJ2-7 and V is TRBV3-1 (or the pseudogene TRBV3-2); D ambiguous. The CDR3 is 11 residues long. Germline lookup yields CDR1 LGHDT and CDR2 YNNKEL (reference sequence). Trimming shortened V by 8 bases and J by 1 base, and 6 bases separated the two germline ends. CDR3 protein: CASGLSYEQYF. The DNA for the CDR3 is TGTGCCAGCGGCTTATCCTACGAGCAGTACTTC.

The rearrangement uses TRBV19 and TRBJ1-1; a possible D gene is TRBD1 (6 bases). Germline values: CDR1 LNHDA, CDR2 SQIVND (reference sequence). V lost 3 bases and J 1 base, leaving 15 bases between the germline ends. This CDR3 has 16 residues. CDR3 coding DNA: TGTGCCAGTAGTATCACAGGGAGGCCTTCGAACACTGAAGCTTTCTTT. This gives the protein CASSITGRPSNTEAFF.

This clone was seen once. This chain joins TRBV2 and TRBJ2-2, with 7 positions matching TRBD1. CDR1 is SNHLY and CDR2 is FYNNEI in the germline V gene. The V gene end was trimmed by 7 bases and the J gene end by 6 bases; junction bases not matched to a gene: 8. This CDR3 has 14 residues. The CDR3 DNA follows: TGTGCCAGCAAAGGGACAGAGTCCGCCGGGGAGCTGTTTTTT. Translating it yields CASKGTESAGELFF.

The J gene is TRBJ1-4, the V gene TRBV29-1; D may be TRBD1 (5 bases). This CDR3 has 13 residues. Germline lookup yields CDR1 SQVTM and CDR2 ANQGSEA. Deletions cut 5 bases from V and 7 bases from J, with 14 bases between. In DNA form, the CDR3 reads TGCAGCGTTCGGAGGGGCACGAGTGAAAAACTGTTTTTT. It encodes CSVRRGTSEKLFF.

The chain employs TRBV18 and TRBJ1-1; TRBD1 is a possible D gene (5 bases). Germline V gene data show CDR1 as KGHSH and CDR2 as LQKENI. The CDR3 sequence is 15 residues long. V was pared by 0 bases and J by 7 bases, with 15 bases between. This chain's CDR3 is CASSPPNPGPGEAFF. CDR3 nucleotide sequence: TGTGCCAGCTCACCACCGAACCCGGGACCAGGTGAAGCTTTCTTT.

V is TRBV11-2 and J is TRBJ2-7; D is undetermined. V lost 5 bases to trimming and J lost 1 base, with 12 bases between them. The CDR3 is 14 residues long. CDR1 SGHAT and CDR2 FQNNGV come from the germline V gene. The CDR3 protein is CASSAALRSYEQYF. CDR3 coding DNA: TGTGCCAGCAGCGCCGCGTTGCGATCCTACGAGCAGTACTTC.

The V and J genes are TRBV23-1 and TRBJ2-7; 8 bases are a match to TRBD1. TRBV23-1 is given ORF status, its function remaining uncertain. The CDR3 extends over 19 amino acids. V dropped 0 bases and J dropped 2; count of bases not matched to a gene: 15. This CDR3 is CASSQSAKLTGQATYEQYF. The CDR3 nucleotides are TGCGCCAGCAGTCAATCGGCAAAACTAACGGGACAGGCGACCTACGAGCAGTACTTC.